The rows below give T cell receptor beta chains drawn from one sample of a study of blood T cells in healthy people across ages. Each CDR3 protein gets one entry after TCRdb re-called the 5' RACE reads with MiXCR. The table includes approximately 900,000 distinct CDR3 sequences, 25% to 35% detected once. These data were also reused for a study on T cells of mothers and their children.

Material: blood. All receptors derive from a woman aged 40 to 55 in good health. Each CDR3 is given with its conserved first and last residue. D genes are given only for firm matches. A row's size may be missing; if present it is once, few, many or a size class.

TGTGCCTGCAGACAGTATTTACGGGACAATGAGCAGTTCTTC | CACRQYLRDNEQFF | - | TRBJ2-1 | - | TRBV2
TGTGCCAGCAGTCTAGAGGACAGGGGGGATTACGAGCAGTACTTC | CASSLEDRGDYEQYF | TRBD1 | TRBJ2-7 | few | TRBV28
TGCAGCGTTGAAGACGGCGGGAGGGCCGCCGGGGAGCTGTTTTTT | CSVEDGGRAAGELFF | TRBD2 | TRBJ2-2 | - | TRBV29-1
TGTGCCAGCAGCCCTAGGGGGACTGGGGGGAACTATGGCTACACCTTC | CASSPRGTGGNYGYTF | - | TRBJ1-2 | - | TRBV11-2
TGCGCCAGCAGCCCCACAGGGACCAACTATGGCTACACCTTC | CASSPTGTNYGYTF | - | TRBJ1-2 | many | TRBV4-1
TGTGCCAGCAGCCAAGCAATAGGAGCGGGGAAGGACACCGGGGAGCTGTTTTTT | CASSQAIGAGKDTGELFF | TRBD2 | TRBJ2-2 | once | TRBV3-1
TGTGCCAGCAGCCACAGGGGCCCTAATGAAAAACTGTTTTTT | CASSHRGPNEKLFF | TRBD1 | TRBJ1-4 | few | TRBV7-2
TGCGCCAGCAGCCCCGGCACGGCGGGGGGATCCGGGGAGCTGTTTTTT | CASSPGTAGGSGELFF | TRBD2 | TRBJ2-2 | - | TRBV5-1
TGTGCCAGCAGCCAAGATTGTGGCACAGATACGCAGTATTTT | CASSQDCGTDTQYF | - | TRBJ2-3 | few | TRBV3-1
TGTGCCAGCACCTCCGCCGGGACAGGGGCCTACGAGCAGTACTTC | CASTSAGTGAYEQYF | TRBD1 | TRBJ2-7 | many | TRBV28
TGTGCCAGCAGCTCCCGAAGAGGATCCTACGAGCAGTACTTC | CASSSRRGSYEQYF | - | TRBJ2-7 | - | TRBV11-2
TGCAGCGTTGGGATCAGCGGGGGCCCGGATACGCAGTATTTT | CSVGISGGPDTQYF | TRBD2 | TRBJ2-3 | many | TRBV29-1
TGCGCCAGCAGCTTGGTGGTCAGGGACTCCTACAATGAGCAGTTCTTC | CASSLVVRDSYNEQFF | - | TRBJ2-1 | few | TRBV5-1
TGCAGTGCTAGAGATTCCCAAAGGAACACTGAAGCTTTCTTT | CSARDSQRNTEAFF | - | TRBJ1-1 | - | TRBV20-1
TGTGCCAGCAGCTTAAACTTGCTGGAGACCCAGTACTTC | CASSLNLLETQYF | - | TRBJ2-5 | few | TRBV7-3
TGTGCCAGCAGCTTACTCCCCGCGCACGAGCAGTACTTC | CASSLLPAHEQYF | - | TRBJ2-7 | few | TRBV7-9
TGCAGTGGGACTAGCGGGGCCTACAATGAGCAGTTCTTC | CSGTSGAYNEQFF | TRBD2 | TRBJ2-1 | many | TRBV20-1
TGTGCCAGCAGTGAAGCTCAGGGTAGGGTTAGCTACACCTTC | CASSEAQGRVSYTF | - | TRBJ1-2 | few | TRBV6-1